Reported below is one TCR beta chain. Its antigen is unknown. The V gene's germline CDR1 is SGHKS and CDR2 YYEKEE (reference sequence). Trimming removed 3 bases from V and 1 base from J, with 7 bases in between. The CDR3 extends over 14 amino acids. Sequencing used immunoSEQ multiplex PCR; TCRdb keeps in-frame clones, though not all of them. This sample has 90,000 to 150,000 clones, with 70% to 90% found just once. The data stem from a study of T cell responses to AZD1222 COVID-19 vaccine. Study-level results: Only a handful of people who got AZD1222 tested seropositive at baseline.

This specimen was peripheral blood, taken on day 0 of AZD1222 vaccination. This chain joins TRBV5-5 and TRBJ2-2; D not certain. The receptor comes from an adult in good health. The CDR3 DNA is TGTGCCAGCAGCTCGACCAGGAACACCGGGGAGCTGTTTTTT. Its translation is CASSSTRNTGELFF.